Listed here are 18 T cell receptor beta chains from one sample, sequenced in a study of CD8 T cells in Susac syndrome. The authors reverse transcribed roughly 0.5 to 1 ug RNA with random hexamers. TCRdb fed the immunoSEQ multiplex PCR reads into MiXCR, producing one record per CDR3 protein. The sample has some 99,000 distinct CDR3 sequences, roughly 96% seen once. Sample: CD4+ T cells from PBMCs. The receptors were sampled from a human donor in good health.

The J gene is TRBJ1-1, the V gene TRBV9; a weak D match, TRBD1 (6 bases). V was clipped by 4 bases and J by 2 bases, with 15 bases between them. This CDR3 has 15 amino acids. Germline V gene lookup returns CDR1 SGDLS and CDR2 YYNGEE. In DNA form, the CDR3 reads TGTGCCAGCAGCCCTTCGGACAGACACAACACTGAAGCTTTCTTT. Its translation: CASSPSDRHNTEAFF.

The V call is TRBV6-6, the J call TRBJ2-7; D ambiguous. Trimming took 6 bases from V and 5 from J, leaving 8 bases between them. CDR3 size: 11 residues. CDR1 is MNHNY and CDR2 is SVGAGI in the germline V gene (reference sequence). The CDR3 protein is CASSRLNEQYF. Here the CDR3 DNA reads TGTGCCAGCAGCCGCCTCAACGAGCAGTACTTC.

The V gene is TRBV5-1, the J gene TRBJ1-1; no clear D gene. The V gene's germline CDR1 is SGHRS and CDR2 YFSETQ. This CDR3 is 14 amino acids long. Trimming took 5 bases from V and 0 from J, leaving 11 bases between them. The CDR3 spells CASSYFGVNTEAFF. The DNA for the CDR3 is TGCGCCAGCAGTTACTTTGGGGTGAACACTGAAGCTTTCTTT.

A single count supports this clonotype. J is TRBJ2-5 and V is TRBV13; the D gene is possibly TRBD1 (6 bases). This CDR3 region has 14 residues. Germline V lookup: CDR1 PRHDT, CDR2 FYEKMQ (reference sequence). V lost 5 bases and J lost 2, with 12 bases in between. The CDR3 spells CASSRDRQQETQYF. In nucleotides, the CDR3 is TGTGCCAGCAGCCGCGACAGGCAACAAGAGACCCAGTACTTC.

V and J are TRBV20-1 and TRBJ2-2; no clear D gene. Trimming took 7 bases from V and 2 from J, leaving 14 bases between them. The CDR3 length is 14 residues. Germline assignment: CDR1 DFQATT and CDR2 SNEGSKA (reference sequence). CDR3 sequence reads: CSVASADNTGELFF. For the CDR3, the DNA is TGCAGTGTAGCTTCGGCGGATAACACCGGGGAGCTGTTTTTT.

The chain recombines TRBV4-3 with TRBJ2-1; perhaps TRBD1 as D (5 bases). The CDR3 is 19 amino acids. Trimming cost V 0 bases and J 1 base, with 19 bases left between them. Germline values: CDR1 LGHNA, CDR2 YSLEER. CDR3 sequence reads: CASSQDPVGPSRSYNEQFF. CDR3 nucleotides: TGCGCCAGCAGCCAAGATCCGGTGGGGCCTAGTAGATCCTACAATGAGCAGTTCTTC.

This sequence joins TRBV5-1 and TRBJ2-7; D perhaps matches TRBD2 (6 bases). V was cut by 0 bases and J by 0 bases, with 7 bases left in between. CDR1 and CDR2 (germline): SGHRS, YFSETQ. The CDR3 has 14 residues. CDR3 loop: CASSLVGGSYEQYF. CDR3 DNA: TGCGCCAGCAGCTTGGTCGGGGGCTCCTACGAGCAGTACTTC.

The genes are TRBV25-1 and TRBJ2-7, with 12 bases that match TRBD1. This CDR3 spans 15 amino acids. The J segment lost 3 bases and the V segment lost 3 bases, leaving 3 bases of the junction unmatched. Germline CDR1 is MGHDK and CDR2 is SYGVNS. CDR3 DNA: TGTGCCAGCAGTGAGGGACAGGGGGCGAACTACGAGCAGTACTTC. Amino acid sequence: CASSEGQGANYEQYF.

The chain recombines TRBV29-1 with TRBJ2-7; tentatively, D is TRBD1 or TRBD2 (5 bases each). The CDR3 is 13 amino acids. CDR1 and CDR2 from the germline V gene are SQVTM and ANQGSEA. CDR3 loop: CPPPRGRTYEQYF. The CDR3 DNA reads as TGCCCGCCTCCAAGGGGACGAACCTACGAGCAGTACTTC.

The chain is built from TRBV28 and TRBJ2-3; 11 nucleotides align to TRBD1. Unmatched junction bases numbered 8, after V lost 3 bases and J lost 9 bases. CDR3 length equals 15 residues. Germline values: CDR1 MDHEN, CDR2 SYDVKM. Written as DNA, the CDR3 is TGTGCCAGCAGTTTCGCGGGACAGGGGGTCAGGACGCAGTATTTT. The encoded protein is CASSFAGQGVRTQYF.

V is TRBV5-1 and J is TRBJ1-6; 7 nucleotides line up with TRBD1. This CDR3 contains 15 residues. V trimming: 1 base; J trimming: 12 bases; junction bases outside the gene matches: 10. The germline CDR1 and CDR2 sequences are SGHRS and YFSETQ. The CDR3 DNA reads TGCGCCAGCAGCTTGAGTTCAGGGGGATCGGGACCCCTCCACTTT. Protein sequence: CASSLSSGGSGPLHF.

The rearrangement uses TRBV6-2 or TRBV6-3 and TRBJ2-3; D remains unclear. Germline lookup yields CDR1 MNHEY and CDR2 SVGEGT. V dropped 6 bases and J dropped 0 bases, with 10 bases sitting between them. CDR3 length equals 14 residues. The CDR3 nucleotides are TGTGCCAGCAGATACCTGGACAGCACAGATACGCAGTATTTT. It specifies CASRYLDSTDTQYF.

This clonotype was picked up one time. The genes are TRBV29-1 and TRBJ2-7, with D possibly TRBD2 on 5 matching bases. Germline lookup yields CDR1 SQVTM and CDR2 ANQGSEA. The CDR3 sequence is 12 residues long. V lost 4 bases, J lost 0 bases, and 7 bases lay in between. The CDR3 loop reads CSVGRDSYEQYF. As DNA, the CDR3 is TGCAGCGTTGGCCGGGACTCCTACGAGCAGTACTTC.

The chain carries TRBV29-1 and TRBJ2-3; TRBD2 might be the D (6 bases). Germline V gives CDR1 SQVTM, CDR2 ANQGSEA. Trimming removed 4 bases from V and 4 bases from J, with 18 bases in between. The CDR3 length is 15 residues. The CDR3, as DNA: TGCAGCGTTGGAGGCCGGGACTGGAGCTCAGATACGCAGTATTTT. Residues: CSVGGRDWSSDTQYF.

This clonotype has just one count. The rearrangement uses TRBV4-1 and TRBJ2-3; TRBD2 agrees at 11 bases. The CDR3 consists of 18 residues. V shed 1 base and J 4 bases; nucleotides not matched to a gene: 10. Germline loops: CDR1 MGHRA, CDR2 YSYEKL. CDR3 bases: TGCGCCAGCAGCCAAGCCTCGGGGGGTAGCGGGGGGGCAGATACGCAGTATTTT. It encodes CASSQASGGSGGADTQYF.

The chain recombines TRBV7-8 with TRBJ2-6, with D unclear. Between the trimmed V and J ends, which lost 5 bases and 2 bases, there was a span of 16 bases. CDR1 is SGHVS, CDR2 FQNEAQ, per germline. The CDR3 runs to 17 residues. The CDR3 DNA reads TGTGCCAGCAGCCCAGGTTTTCGTAAAGCTGGGGCCAACGTCCTGACTTTC. Protein sequence: CASSPGFRKAGANVLTF.

The chain carries TRBV7-9 and TRBJ2-3; no clear D gene. Per germline, CDR1 SEHNR and CDR2 FQNEAQ (reference sequence). V gave up 3 bases and J gave up 6 bases, with 10 bases separating them. CDR3 size: 13 residues. The CDR3 sequence: CASSLFGMDTQYF. Here the CDR3 DNA reads TGTGCCAGCAGCTTGTTTGGGATGGATACGCAGTATTTT.

The rearrangement uses TRBV20-1 and TRBJ2-3, with D perhaps TRBD1 or TRBD2 (6 bases each). The V and J ends lost 6 bases and 4 bases respectively, with 14 bases between them. This CDR3 region has 13 residues. Germline V gives CDR1 DFQATT, CDR2 SNEGSKA (reference sequence). The CDR3 bases are TGCAGTGCCGATAGAGGGGGGCCAGATACGCAGTATTTT. This translates into CSADRGGPDTQYF.